The 22 T cell receptor beta chains below were found in one sample sequenced in a study of T cells after yellow fever vaccination. Each CDR3 protein is one row after TCRdb ran MiXCR on the 5' RACE reads. This sample has some 600,000 distinct CDR3 sequences, with about 15% found just once. The input for sequencing was PBMCs, taken about 5 days after the first yellow fever vaccination. All receptors derive from a man between 18 and 29 years old who received the YFV17D yellow fever vaccine.

This clonotype was detected many times. This chain connects TRBV12-3 or TRBV12-4 to TRBJ2-7; 8 bases are a match to TRBD2. CDR3 length: 15 amino acids. With V trimmed by 4 bases and J by 3 bases, 8 bases remained unmatched. The CDR3 DNA sequence: TGTGCCAGCAGTTCCCCCGGACTAGCTAACTACGAGCAGTACTTC. Protein sequence: CASSSPGLANYEQYF.

This clonotype occurred a few times. This rearrangement joins TRBV10-1 to TRBJ2-1; 12 bases are shared with TRBD2. J lost 6 bases, V lost 5 bases, and 5 bases had no gene match. Germline-derived CDR1 and CDR2 are WNHNN and SYGVQD (reference sequence). The CDR3 totals 15 residues. The CDR3 region is CASSNLAGGLNEQFF. In nucleotides, the CDR3 is TGCGCCAGCAGTAACCTAGCGGGGGGGCTCAATGAGCAGTTCTTC.

This clonotype was counted between two and nine times. The V gene is TRBV7-9, the J gene TRBJ2-7; perhaps D is TRBD1 or TRBD2 (5 bases each). The CDR3 extends over 16 amino acids. Germline V lookup: CDR1 SEHNR, CDR2 FQNEAQ (reference sequence). Trimming shortened V by 3 bases and J by 1 base, and 16 bases separated the two germline ends. For the CDR3, the DNA is TGTGCCAGCAGCTTGGGGGTGGGGTCAATATCCTACGAGCAGTACGTC. This encodes CASSLGVGSISYEQYV.

This clonotype was observed once. J is TRBJ1-6 and V is TRBV18, with D unclear. CDR3 length: 16 amino acids. Trimming left V 2 bases short and J 0 bases short, with 8 bases between. The germline gives CDR1 KGHSH, CDR2 LQKENI. CDR3 nucleotides: TGTGCCAGCTCACCATCGAGGAGCTCCTATAATTCACCCCTCCACTTT. This gives the protein CASSPSRSSYNSPLHF.

The V gene is TRBV20-1, the J gene TRBJ1-2; D may be TRBD1 (5 bases). The CDR3 is 14 amino acids. The germline V gene has CDR1 DFQATT and CDR2 SNEGSKA (reference sequence). Trimming left V 6 bases short and J 8 bases short, with 22 bases between. In nucleotides, the CDR3 is TGCAGTGCCCTCGCGGGGCCGCTCAATATAGGCTACACCTTC. Translated, it gives CSALAGPLNIGYTF.

This clonotype was observed a handful of times. V is TRBV19 and J is TRBJ1-1; D not resolved. V was shortened by 3 bases and J by 3 bases, with 20 bases between the two germline ends. From germline, CDR1 is LNHDA and CDR2 SQIVND (reference sequence). CDR3 size: 17 residues. This CDR3 is CASSIKRRVGLDTEAFF. The CDR3 region has the DNA TGTGCCAGTAGTATTAAACGACGGGTTGGGCTGGACACTGAAGCTTTCTTT.

The chain uses TRBV7-9 and TRBJ2-1; 9 nucleotides agree with TRBD1. The CDR3 has 10 amino acids. Per the germline V gene, CDR1 is SEHNR and CDR2 is FQNEAQ (reference sequence). Trimming at V came to 5 bases and at J to 16 bases, leaving 3 bases not matched to a gene. In DNA form, the CDR3 reads TGTGCCAGCAGCGAGGGACAGGGATTCTTC. Its translation: CASSEGQGFF.

In its sample, this clonotype was seen a few times. The chain has TRBV7-9 and TRBJ1-4; no reliable D call. Deletions cut 3 bases from V and 7 bases from J, with 12 bases between. This CDR3 contains 14 residues. From germline, CDR1 is SEHNR and CDR2 FQNEAQ (reference sequence). CDR3 sequence reads: CASSFSGVSEKLFF. CDR3 DNA sequence: TGTGCCAGCAGCTTTTCGGGAGTAAGTGAAAAACTGTTTTTT.

CDR3 coding DNA: TGTGCCAGCAGCTACTGGGGCCTGCCTAATGAGCAGTTCTTC. Translation: CASSYWGLPNEQFF. This chain joins TRBV5-5 and TRBJ2-1; tentative D call: TRBD1 (5 bases). Trimming pared 3 bases from V and 7 bases from J, leaving 14 bases between. CDR3 length: 14 residues. The germline V gene encodes CDR1 SGHKS and CDR2 YYEKEE (reference sequence).

This clonotype was observed a few times. CDR3 residues: CASSYKGRGFTEAFF. The DNA for the CDR3 is TGTGCCAGCAGTTACAAGGGTCGTGGTTTCACTGAAGCTTTCTTT. The gene calls are TRBV6-5 and TRBJ1-1; D is unclear. CDR1 is MNHEY, CDR2 SVGAGI, per germline. The length of the CDR3 is 15 residues. The V end lost 2 bases, the J end lost 4 bases, and 14 bases lay between the germline ends.

The chain carries TRBV7-9 and TRBJ2-5, with a weak D call TRBD1 (5 bases). Trimming cost V 7 bases and J 5 bases, with 17 bases left between them. The CDR3 runs to 14 residues. The V gene's germline CDR1 is SEHNR and CDR2 FQNEAQ (reference sequence). CDR3 in amino acids: CASTPKWGLETQYF. CDR3 bases: TGTGCCAGCACCCCCAAGTGGGGCTTGGAGACCCAGTACTTC.

The CDR3 DNA follows: TGTGCCAGCAGTTTAGAGTTTTACGAGCAGTACGTC. Translating gives CASSLEFYEQYV. The chain combines TRBV12-3 or TRBV12-4 with TRBJ2-7, with D unclear. This CDR3 spans 12 amino acids. Trimming shortened V by 1 base and J by 4 bases, and 5 bases separated the two germline ends.

This clonotype was seen more than once but under ten times. This rearrangement joins TRBV4-1 to TRBJ1-2, with no clear D. V dropped 3 bases and J dropped 6 bases, with 17 bases sitting between them. This CDR3 contains 15 residues. Germline loops: CDR1 MGHRA, CDR2 YSYEKL. CDR3: CASSQEPGIRDGYTF. CDR3 in DNA: TGCGCCAGCAGCCAGGAGCCCGGGATCCGGGATGGCTACACCTTC.

In this sample, this clonotype turned up a few times. The rearrangement joins TRBV6-5 to TRBJ2-1; the match to TRBD1 covers 7 bases. The CDR3 has 15 amino acids. Germline assignment: CDR1 MNHEY and CDR2 SVGAGI. With V trimmed by 0 bases and J by 4 bases, 3 bases remained unmatched. The CDR3 reads CASSYSKGAYNEQFF. CDR3 in DNA: TGTGCCAGCAGTTACTCGAAGGGGGCGTACAATGAGCAGTTCTTC.

This sequence joins TRBV24-1 and TRBJ1-2, with D uncertain. CDR1 and CDR2 (germline): KGHDR, SFDVKD. Trimming cost V 2 bases and J 3 bases, with 9 bases left between them. The CDR3 contains 14 residues. This CDR3 is CATSDYSVYYGYTF. DNA of the CDR3: TGTGCCACCAGTGATTACAGCGTTTACTATGGCTACACCTTC.

This chain uses TRBV3-1 with TRBJ1-3, with a tentative D call TRBD1 (5 bases). Germline V gives CDR1 LGHDT, CDR2 YNNKEL (reference sequence). The V end lost 1 base, the J end lost 3 bases, and 7 bases lay between the germline ends. The CDR3 is 14 amino acids. This CDR3 is CASSQGGLGNTIYF. Here the CDR3 DNA reads TGTGCCAGCAGCCAAGGGGGCCTTGGAAACACCATATATTTT.

The chain carries TRBV24-1 and TRBJ2-3, with D possibly matching TRBD1 (5 bases). Germline V gives CDR1 KGHDR, CDR2 SFDVKD. This CDR3 region has 13 residues. Deletions cut 1 base from V and 5 bases from J, with 6 bases between. CDR3 sequence reads: CATSDLRGDTQYF. CDR3 coding DNA: TGTGCCACCAGTGATTTAAGGGGAGATACGCAGTATTTT.

The V call is TRBV7-2, the J call TRBJ2-2; tentative D call: TRBD2 (6 bases). The CDR3 runs 16 residues. Germline V lookup: CDR1 SGHTA, CDR2 FQGNSA. V was cut by 1 base and J by 1 base, with 10 bases left in between. The CDR3: CASSLGLGRNTGELFF. In DNA, the CDR3 is TGTGCCAGCAGCTTAGGACTAGGGAGGAACACCGGGGAGCTGTTTTTT.

This clonotype was seen a few times. The genes are TRBV6-5 and TRBJ2-3; D might be TRBD1 or TRBD2, each matching 6 bases. Germline CDR1 reads MNHEY; CDR2 reads SVGAGI. The germline V and J ends were trimmed by 4 bases and 9 bases, with 20 bases remaining between them. The CDR3 has 15 amino acids. The CDR3 spells CASSSTGAGRLTQYF. The CDR3 DNA is TGTGCCAGCAGTTCCACGGGGGCGGGGAGGCTAACGCAGTATTTT.

The sample holds many counts of this clonotype. This rearrangement joins TRBV5-1 to TRBJ2-3; 11 nucleotides match TRBD2. This CDR3 has 15 amino acids. V was pared by 3 bases and J by 4 bases, with 4 bases of the junction left unmatched. Germline V gene data show CDR1 as SGHRS and CDR2 as YFSETQ. The CDR3 DNA is TGCGCCAGCAGCTCGGGACTAGCGGATTCAGATACGCAGTATTTT. This encodes CASSSGLADSDTQYF.

This clonotype was seen many times. This chain connects TRBV12-3 or TRBV12-4 to TRBJ2-7; D is unresolved. This CDR3 has 15 residues. The ends were cut back, 6 bases at V and 5 bases at J, with 20 bases in the middle. The CDR3 here is CASSPVWEVRNEQYF. CDR3 DNA: TGTGCCAGCAGCCCCGTATGGGAAGTGAGGAACGAGCAGTACTTC.

In this sample, this clonotype turned up a few times. This chain connects TRBV4-2 to TRBJ1-2; no clear D gene. The CDR3 consists of 13 residues. Trimming took off 6 bases at V and 4 bases at J, with 12 bases between the two ends. CDR1 and CDR2 (germline): LGHNA, YNFKEQ. Written as DNA, the CDR3 is TGTGCCAGCAGAGGCGAGGGCGCCTATGGCTACACCTTC. Protein sequence: CASRGEGAYGYTF.